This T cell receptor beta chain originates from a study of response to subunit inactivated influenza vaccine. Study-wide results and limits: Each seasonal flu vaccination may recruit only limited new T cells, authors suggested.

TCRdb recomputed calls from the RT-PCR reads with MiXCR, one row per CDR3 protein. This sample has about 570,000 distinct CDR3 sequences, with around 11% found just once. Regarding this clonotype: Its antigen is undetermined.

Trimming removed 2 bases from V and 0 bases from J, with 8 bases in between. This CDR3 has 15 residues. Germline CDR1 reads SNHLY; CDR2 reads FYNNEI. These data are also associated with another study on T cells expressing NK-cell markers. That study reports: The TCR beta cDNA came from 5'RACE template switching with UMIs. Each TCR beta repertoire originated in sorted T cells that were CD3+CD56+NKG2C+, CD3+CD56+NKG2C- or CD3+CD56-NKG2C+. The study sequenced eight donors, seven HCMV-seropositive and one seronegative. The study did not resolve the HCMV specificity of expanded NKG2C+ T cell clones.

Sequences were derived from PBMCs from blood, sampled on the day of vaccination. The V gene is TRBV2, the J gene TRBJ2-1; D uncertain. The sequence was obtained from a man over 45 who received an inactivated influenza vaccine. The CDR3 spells CASSERSGSYNEQFF. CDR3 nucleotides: TGTGCCAGCAGTGAAAGATCGGGCTCCTACAATGAGCAGTTCTTC.